This T cell receptor beta chain was obtained from a study of vaccination and CD4 T cells after COVID-19. Study results and limitations: Reactive clone data from convalescent patients indicated a median of approximately 86% appearing only post-vaccination.

Researchers used the Oncomine TCR Beta short-read assay to sequence DNA from cultured CD4+ T cells. Scientists extracted genomic DNA from CD4+ T cells grown in culture. One entry per CDR3 protein, called by TCRdb with MiXCR from the PCR reads. The repertoire holds 25,000 to 30,000 distinct CDR3 sequences, with 35% to 50% as singletons. Time point reported: late sampling 161 to 241 days after vaccination in a few convalescent patients. Treatment indicated: approximately 9-day PBMC culture with coronavirus spike peptide pools or control peptides (ViraFEST assay). Points on this clonotype: The target antigen is unknown.

The receptor was derived from a human donor who had recovered from COVID-19. The specimen comprised CD4+ T cells from blood, cultured in vitro, sampled about 7 months after SARS-CoV-2 vaccination.

CDR3 residues: CSASGLAGVDLSYEQYF. CDR3 sequence (DNA): TGCAGTGCTTCGGGATTAGCGGGAGTCGACCTCTCCTACGAGCAGTACTTC. The rearrangement links TRBV20-1 to TRBJ2-7, with 9 bases that match TRBD2. Looked up from germline, CDR1 is DFQATT and CDR2 is SNEGSKA (reference sequence). V trimming: 5 bases; J trimming: 0 bases; junction bases outside the gene matches: 14. This CDR3 comprises 17 residues.